This T cell receptor beta chain appears in the sequencing data of a study of blood T cells in healthy people across ages (dated by TCRdb to between 2014 and 2017). In the study overall: In model experiments, template switching captured roughly one uniquely barcoded TCR beta cDNA molecule for every two T cells. Age-related changes in TCR beta repertoire diversity were measured in the study by deep sequencing normalized with unique cDNA molecular identifiers. The donors were divided into four age groups: young (average around 15 years), middle-aged (approximately 41), aged (approximately 62) and long-lived (roughly 88). To avoid experimental bias, donors of different ages were spread randomly across the sequencing lanes. Using the same blood draw, the study looked at two additional independent replicas of 1 million unique cDNA reads for two donors, one aged 18 to 30 and the other aged 80 or older.

The donors were 40 or so Caucasian individuals from Russia, aged roughly 6 to 100 years, who were systemically healthy. Each donor gave 8 to 10 milliliters of peripheral blood, drawn into EDTA-treated Vacutainer tubes. Ficoll-Paque density-gradient centrifugation was used to isolate PBMCs, with at least 6 million obtained per sample. Total RNA was extracted from PBMCs with Trizol reagent, with at least 5.5 micrograms obtained per sample. For every donor, an aliquot of PBMCs went through flow cytometry to measure the percentages of naive CD45RAhigh/CD27high T cells. For this clonotype: It has no known antigen specificity. Possible read error: a much larger clone is one base away.

Library method: 5' RACE. For sequencing, an Illumina HiSeq 2500 was employed. A second 7 to 11 cycle PCR used a sample-barcoded 5' primer and a J-beta primer mix. A template-switch 5' adaptor carrying 12 random nucleotides introduced a unique molecular identifier onto each TCR beta cDNA molecule. At least 2.5 million CDR3-containing paired-end reads were obtained from each sample. First-strand cDNA was synthesized from all RNA with the Mint cDNA synthesis kit, primed by a TRBC-specific oligonucleotide. After uracil-DNA glycosylase treatment, a first 18-cycle PCR used universal primers M1SS and BC2_uni_R on all cDNA. Per the authors' processing: For normalization, 1 million high-quality reads were randomly selected from each sample, with every read carrying a distinct molecular identifier. Reads with shared molecular identifiers were discarded instead of being binned into consensus sequences. CDR3 identification, clonotype clustering and error correction used MiTCR with a Q25 quality threshold and the strictest error-elimination algorithm. Lower-bound total TCR beta diversity was estimated with a nonparametric unseen species model using Euler transformation. The raw public reads went through TCRdb reprocessing: fastp at Q25, MiXCR clone calling, in-frame beta chains kept. Rows matching on CDR3 protein sequence are summarized as one entry with the most common DNA and genes. The V and J calls, along with clone size, are taken from TCRdb and not from the paper's own processing. In all, the sample holds about 1.7 million distinct CDR3 sequences, and under 30% of those were seen once. The ten biggest clones cover 7.7% of the sample.

General findings and caveats noted by the study authors: Estimates of total diversity based on one million sequenced T cells were regarded as lower bounds and as underestimates. The percentage of naive T cells measured by flow cytometry correlated strongly with observed TCR beta diversity. Compared with the aged group, the long-lived group had more naive CD4+ T cells, fewer expanded clones and increased TCR diversity, a pattern suggesting age selection. Conclusive comparison of naive and antigen-experienced compartments was prevented by the profiling of bulk unsorted PBMCs. Donor CMV infection status was unknown, potentially confounding age-related changes in expanded clonotypes. Observed TCR beta diversity per million T cells fell roughly linearly with age, and a significant reduction was already apparent by age approximately 40.

The CDR3 spans 14 residues, from the cysteine through the phenylalanine. Only the CDR3 part of the read is kept: 42 bases, read in frame from the first base. Trimming removed 5 bases from V and 2 bases from J, leaving 12 bases between the germline ends. The germline V gene sets CDR1 to SGHRS and CDR2 to YFSETQ. The V and J segments used are TRBV5-1 and TRBJ2-3; the best D guess is TRBD2, with 6 bases matching. Sequencing was carried out using blood. The receptor was isolated from a woman between 25 and 40 years old in good health. The CDR3 corresponds to CASRGSGNTDTQYF. The bases are TGCGCCAGCAGGGGTAGCGGAAACACAGATACGCAGTATTTT.